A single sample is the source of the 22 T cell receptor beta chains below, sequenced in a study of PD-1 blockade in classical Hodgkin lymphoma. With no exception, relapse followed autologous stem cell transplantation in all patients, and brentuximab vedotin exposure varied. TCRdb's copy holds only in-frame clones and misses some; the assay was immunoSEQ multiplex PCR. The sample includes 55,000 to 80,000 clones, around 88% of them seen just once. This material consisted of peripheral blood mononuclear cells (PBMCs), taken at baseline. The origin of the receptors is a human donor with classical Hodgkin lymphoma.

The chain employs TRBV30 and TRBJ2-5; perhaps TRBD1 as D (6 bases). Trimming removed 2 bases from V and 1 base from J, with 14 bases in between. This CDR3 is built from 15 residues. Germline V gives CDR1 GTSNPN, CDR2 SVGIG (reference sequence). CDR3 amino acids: CAWSFDRWPQETQYF. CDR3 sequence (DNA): TGTGCCTGGAGTTTCGACAGGTGGCCCCAAGAGACCCAGTACTTC. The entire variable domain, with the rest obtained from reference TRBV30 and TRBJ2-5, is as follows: SQTIHQWPATLVQPVGSPLSLECTVEGTSNPNLYWYRQAAGRGLQLLFYSVGIGQISSEVPQNLSASRPQDRQFILSSKKLLLSDSGFYLCAWSFDRWPQETQYFGPGTRLLVL.

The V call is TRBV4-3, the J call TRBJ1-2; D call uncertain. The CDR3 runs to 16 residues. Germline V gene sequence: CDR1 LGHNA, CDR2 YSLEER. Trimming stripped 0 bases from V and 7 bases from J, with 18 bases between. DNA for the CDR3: TGCGCCAGCAGCCAAGAGGGAAACACCCGAAACGGTGGCTACACCTTC. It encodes CASSQEGNTRNGGYTF.

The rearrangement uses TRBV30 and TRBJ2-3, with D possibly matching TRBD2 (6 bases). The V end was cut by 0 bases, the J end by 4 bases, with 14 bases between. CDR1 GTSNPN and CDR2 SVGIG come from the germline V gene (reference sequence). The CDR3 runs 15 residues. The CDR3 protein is CAWSVLGGSPDTQYF. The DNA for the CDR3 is TGTGCCTGGAGTGTCCTCGGGGGTAGCCCAGATACGCAGTATTTT. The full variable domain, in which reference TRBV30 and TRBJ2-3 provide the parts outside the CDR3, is SQTIHQWPATLVQPVGSPLSLECTVEGTSNPNLYWYRQAAGRGLQLLFYSVGIGQISSEVPQNLSASRPQDRQFILSSKKLLLSDSGFYLCAWSVLGGSPDTQYFGPGTRLTVL.

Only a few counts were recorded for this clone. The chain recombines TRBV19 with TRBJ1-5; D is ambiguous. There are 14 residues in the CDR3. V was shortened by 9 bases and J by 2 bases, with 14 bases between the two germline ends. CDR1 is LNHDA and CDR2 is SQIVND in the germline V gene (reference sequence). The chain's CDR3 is CASRRVGGNQPQHF. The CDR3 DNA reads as TGTGCCAGCCGAAGGGTCGGAGGCAATCAGCCCCAGCATTTT.

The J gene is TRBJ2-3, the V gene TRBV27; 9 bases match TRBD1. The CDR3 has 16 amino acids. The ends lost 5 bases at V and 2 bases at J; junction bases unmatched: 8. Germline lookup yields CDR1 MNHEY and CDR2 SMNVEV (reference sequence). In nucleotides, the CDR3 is TGTGCCAGCAGTGCCCTGACAGGGGGGATCACAGATACGCAGTATTTT. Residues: CASSALTGGITDTQYF.

CDR3 nucleotides: TGTGCCAGCAGCTTTCCCGATGCGGGGGGCCCCTACGAGCAGTACTTC. It specifies CASSFPDAGGPYEQYF. The chain is built from TRBV12-1 and TRBJ2-7; the table calls TRBD2, which could not be checked here. TRBV12-1 is a listed pseudogene. This CDR3 region has 16 residues.

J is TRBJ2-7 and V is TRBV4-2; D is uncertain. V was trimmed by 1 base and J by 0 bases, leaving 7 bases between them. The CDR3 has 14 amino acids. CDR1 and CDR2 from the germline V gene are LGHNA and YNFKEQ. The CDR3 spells CASSQVSFSYEQYF. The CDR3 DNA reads TGTGCCAGCAGCCAAGTCTCATTCTCCTACGAGCAGTACTTC.

CDR3 nucleotide sequence: TGTGCTAGTGGCTTTCAGGGTAGGGAGACCCAGTACTTC. Translation: CASGFQGRETQYF. The chain has TRBV12-5 and TRBJ2-5; tentative D call: TRBD1 (5 bases). V shed 6 bases and J shed 5 bases, with 13 bases lying between them. Germline V gene data show CDR1 as LGHNT and CDR2 as FRNRAP. The CDR3 runs to 13 residues.

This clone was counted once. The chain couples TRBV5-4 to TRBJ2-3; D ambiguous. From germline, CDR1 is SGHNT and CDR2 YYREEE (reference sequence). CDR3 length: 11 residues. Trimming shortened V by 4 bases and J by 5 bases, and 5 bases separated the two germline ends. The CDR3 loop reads CASSVKDTQYF. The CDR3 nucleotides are TGTGCCAGCAGCGTCAAAGATACGCAGTATTTT.

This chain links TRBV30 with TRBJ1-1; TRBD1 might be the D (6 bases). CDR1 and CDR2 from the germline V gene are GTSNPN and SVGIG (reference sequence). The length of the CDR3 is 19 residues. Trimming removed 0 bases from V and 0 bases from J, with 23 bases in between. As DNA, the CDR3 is TGTGCCTGGAGTGTATATCAGGGGCCGAACCCCCTCATGAACACTGAAGCTTTCTTT. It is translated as CAWSVYQGPNPLMNTEAFF.

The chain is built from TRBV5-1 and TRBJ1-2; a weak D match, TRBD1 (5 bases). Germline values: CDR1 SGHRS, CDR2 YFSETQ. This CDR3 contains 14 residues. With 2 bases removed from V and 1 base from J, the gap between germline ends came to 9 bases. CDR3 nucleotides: TGCGCCAGCAGCTTTAGACAGAGTAACTATGGCTACACCTTC. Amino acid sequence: CASSFRQSNYGYTF.

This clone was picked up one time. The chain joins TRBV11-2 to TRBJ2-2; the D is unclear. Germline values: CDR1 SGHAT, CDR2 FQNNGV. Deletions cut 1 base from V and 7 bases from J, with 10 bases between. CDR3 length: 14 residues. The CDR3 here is CASSLALVRGELFF. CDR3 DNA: TGTGCCAGCAGCTTAGCTTTGGTGCGCGGGGAGCTGTTTTTT.

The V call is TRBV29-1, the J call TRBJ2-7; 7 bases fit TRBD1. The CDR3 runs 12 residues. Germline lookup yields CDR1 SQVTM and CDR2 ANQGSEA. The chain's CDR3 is CSLGTVTYEQYF. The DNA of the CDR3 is TGCAGTCTCGGGACAGTTACCTACGAGCAGTACTTC.

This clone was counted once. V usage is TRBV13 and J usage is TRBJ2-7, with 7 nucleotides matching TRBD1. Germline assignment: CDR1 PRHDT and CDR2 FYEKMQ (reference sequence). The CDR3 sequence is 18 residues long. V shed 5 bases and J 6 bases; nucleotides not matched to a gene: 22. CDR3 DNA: TGTGCCAGCAGCCAAAATACGAATCGACAGGGCGCTGGGAGCGAGCAGTACTTC. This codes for CASSQNTNRQGAGSEQYF.

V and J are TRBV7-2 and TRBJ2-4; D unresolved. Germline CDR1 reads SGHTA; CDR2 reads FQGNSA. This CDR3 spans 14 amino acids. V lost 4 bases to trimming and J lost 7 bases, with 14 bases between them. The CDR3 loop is CASSSRVERNIQYF. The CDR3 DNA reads TGTGCCAGCAGCTCCCGGGTAGAGAGGAACATTCAGTACTTC. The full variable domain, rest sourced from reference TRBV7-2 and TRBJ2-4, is GAGVSQSPSNKVTEKGKDVELRCDPISGHTALYWYRQSLGQGLEFLIYFQGNSAPDKSGLPSDRFSAERTGGSVSTLTIQRTQQEDSAVYLCASSSRVERNIQYFGAGTRLSVL.

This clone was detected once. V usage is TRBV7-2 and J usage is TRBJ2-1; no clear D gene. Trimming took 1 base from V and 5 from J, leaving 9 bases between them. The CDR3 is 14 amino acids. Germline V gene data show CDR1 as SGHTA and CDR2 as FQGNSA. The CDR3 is CASSLEGSHNEQFF. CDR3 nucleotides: TGTGCCAGCAGCTTAGAAGGCAGTCACAATGAGCAGTTCTTC.

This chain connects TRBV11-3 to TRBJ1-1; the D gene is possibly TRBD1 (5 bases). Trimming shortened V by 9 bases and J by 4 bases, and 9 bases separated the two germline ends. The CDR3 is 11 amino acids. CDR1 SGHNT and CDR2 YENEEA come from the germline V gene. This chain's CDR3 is CASSRATEAFF. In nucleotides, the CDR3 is TGTGCCAGTTCCAGGGCCACTGAAGCTTTCTTT.

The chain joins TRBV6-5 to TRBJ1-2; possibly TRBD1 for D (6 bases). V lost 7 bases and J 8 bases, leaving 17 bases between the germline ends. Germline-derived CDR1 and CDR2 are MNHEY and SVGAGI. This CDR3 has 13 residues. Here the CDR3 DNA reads TGTGCCAGCACCGAGGGGGGGCGATGGGGCTACACCTTC. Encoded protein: CASTEGGRWGYTF.

The CDR3 protein is CASSGPTGAGIYEQYF. CDR3 DNA: TGTGCCAGCAGCGGCCCTACAGGGGCCGGGATCTACGAGCAGTACTTC. The gene calls are TRBV7-9 and TRBJ2-7; 7 nucleotides agree with TRBD1. CDR1 is SEHNR, CDR2 FQNEAQ, per germline (reference sequence). The CDR3 is 16 residues long. V was pared by 5 bases and J by 3 bases, with 13 bases of the junction left unmatched.

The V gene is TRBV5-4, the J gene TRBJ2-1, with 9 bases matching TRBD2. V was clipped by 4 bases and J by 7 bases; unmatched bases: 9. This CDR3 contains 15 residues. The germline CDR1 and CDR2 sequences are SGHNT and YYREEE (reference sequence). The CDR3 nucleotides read TGTGCCAGCAGCAACGCGGGAGGGTGGTTGAATGAGCAGTTCTTC. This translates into CASSNAGGWLNEQFF.

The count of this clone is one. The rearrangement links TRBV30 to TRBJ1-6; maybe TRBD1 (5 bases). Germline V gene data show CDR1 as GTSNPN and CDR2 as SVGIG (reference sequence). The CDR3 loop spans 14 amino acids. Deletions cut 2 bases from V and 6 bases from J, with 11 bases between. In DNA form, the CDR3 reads TGTGCCTGGAGTCTGGGACGGATTAATTCACCCCTCCACTTT. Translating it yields CAWSLGRINSPLHF.

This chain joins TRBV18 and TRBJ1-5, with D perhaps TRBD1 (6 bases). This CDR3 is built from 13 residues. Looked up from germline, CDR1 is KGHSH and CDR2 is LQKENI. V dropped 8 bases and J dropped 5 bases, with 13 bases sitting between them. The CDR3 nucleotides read TGTGCCAGCGCGTTACAGGGCGATCAGCCCCAGCATTTT. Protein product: CASALQGDQPQHF.